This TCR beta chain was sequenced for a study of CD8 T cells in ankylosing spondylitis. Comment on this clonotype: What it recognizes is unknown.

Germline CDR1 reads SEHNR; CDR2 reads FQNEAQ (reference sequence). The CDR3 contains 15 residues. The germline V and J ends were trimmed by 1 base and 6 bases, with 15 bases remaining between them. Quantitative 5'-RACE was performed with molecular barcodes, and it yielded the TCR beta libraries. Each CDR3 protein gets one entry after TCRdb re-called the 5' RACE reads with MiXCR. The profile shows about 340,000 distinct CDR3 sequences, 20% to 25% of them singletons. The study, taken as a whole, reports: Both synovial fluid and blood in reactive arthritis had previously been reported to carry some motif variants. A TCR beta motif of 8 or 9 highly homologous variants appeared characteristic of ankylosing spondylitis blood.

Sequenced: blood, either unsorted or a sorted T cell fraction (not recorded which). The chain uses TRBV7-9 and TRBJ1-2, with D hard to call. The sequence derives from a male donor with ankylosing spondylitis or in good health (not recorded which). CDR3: CASSLGSSLDHGYTF. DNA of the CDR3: TGTGCCAGCAGCTTAGGTTCGTCTCTAGATCATGGCTACACCTTC.